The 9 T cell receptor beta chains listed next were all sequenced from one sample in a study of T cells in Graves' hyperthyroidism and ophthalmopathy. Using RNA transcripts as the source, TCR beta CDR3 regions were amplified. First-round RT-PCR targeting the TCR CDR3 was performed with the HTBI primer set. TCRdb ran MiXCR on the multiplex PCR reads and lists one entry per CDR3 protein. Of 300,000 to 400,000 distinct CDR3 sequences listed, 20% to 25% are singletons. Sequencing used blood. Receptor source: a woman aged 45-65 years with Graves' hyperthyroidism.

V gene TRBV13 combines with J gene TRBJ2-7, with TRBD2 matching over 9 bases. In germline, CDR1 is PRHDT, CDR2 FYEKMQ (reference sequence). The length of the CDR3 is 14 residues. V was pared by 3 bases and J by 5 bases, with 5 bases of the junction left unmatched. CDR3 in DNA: TGTGCCAGCAGCTTGACTAGCGGTAACCACGAGCAGTACTTC. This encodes CASSLTSGNHEQYF. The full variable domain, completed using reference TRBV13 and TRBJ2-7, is AAGVIQSPRHLIKEKRETATLKCYPIPRHDTVYWYQQGPGQDPQFLISFYEKMQSDKGSIPDRFSAQQFSDYHSELNMSSLELGDSALYFCASSLTSGNHEQYFGPGTRLTVT.

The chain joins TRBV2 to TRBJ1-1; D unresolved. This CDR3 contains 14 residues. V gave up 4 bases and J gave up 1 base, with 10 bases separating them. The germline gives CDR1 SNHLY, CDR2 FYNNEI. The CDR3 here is CASSVRHQNTEAFF. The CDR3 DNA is TGTGCCAGCAGTGTAAGGCACCAGAACACTGAAGCTTTCTTT. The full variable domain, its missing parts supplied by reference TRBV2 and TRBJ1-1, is EPEVTQTPSHQVTQMGQEVILRCVPISNHLYFYWYRQILGQKVEFLVSFYNNEISEKSEIFDDQFSVERPDGSNFTLKIRSTKLEDSAMYFCASSVRHQNTEAFFGQGTRLTVV.

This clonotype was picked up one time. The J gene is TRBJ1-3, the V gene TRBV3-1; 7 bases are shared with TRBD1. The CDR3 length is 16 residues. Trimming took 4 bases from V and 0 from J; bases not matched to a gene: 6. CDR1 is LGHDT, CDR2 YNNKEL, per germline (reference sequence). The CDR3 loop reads CASSPPGTVSGNTIYF. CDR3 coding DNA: TGTGCCAGCAGCCCCCCAGGGACAGTCTCTGGAAACACCATATATTTT.

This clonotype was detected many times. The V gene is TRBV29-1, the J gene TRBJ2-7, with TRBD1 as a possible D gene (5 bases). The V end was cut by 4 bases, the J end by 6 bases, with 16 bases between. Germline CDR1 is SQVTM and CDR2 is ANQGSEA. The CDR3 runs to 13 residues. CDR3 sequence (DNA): TGCAGCGTTGGGATTGCAGGGAACGGCGAGCAGTACTTC. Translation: CSVGIAGNGEQYF.

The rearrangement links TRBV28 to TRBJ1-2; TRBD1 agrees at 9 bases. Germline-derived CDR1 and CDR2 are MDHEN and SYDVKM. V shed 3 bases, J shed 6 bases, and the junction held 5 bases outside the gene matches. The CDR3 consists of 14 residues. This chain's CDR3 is CASSFTGGADGYTF. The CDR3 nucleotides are TGTGCCAGCAGTTTCACAGGGGGCGCGGATGGCTACACCTTC.

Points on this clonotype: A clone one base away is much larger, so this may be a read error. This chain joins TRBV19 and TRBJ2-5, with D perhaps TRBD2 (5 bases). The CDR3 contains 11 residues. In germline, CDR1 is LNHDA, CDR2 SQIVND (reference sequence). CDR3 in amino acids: CASSGMETQHF. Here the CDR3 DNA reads TGTGCCAGTAGCGGGATGGAGACCCAGCACTTC.

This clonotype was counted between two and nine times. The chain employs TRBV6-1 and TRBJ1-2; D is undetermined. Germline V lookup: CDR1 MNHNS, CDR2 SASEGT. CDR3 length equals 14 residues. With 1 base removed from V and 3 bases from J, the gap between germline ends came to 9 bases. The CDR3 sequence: CASSEEGNYYGYTF. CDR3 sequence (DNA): TGTGCCAGCAGTGAAGAGGGTAACTACTATGGCTACACCTTC.

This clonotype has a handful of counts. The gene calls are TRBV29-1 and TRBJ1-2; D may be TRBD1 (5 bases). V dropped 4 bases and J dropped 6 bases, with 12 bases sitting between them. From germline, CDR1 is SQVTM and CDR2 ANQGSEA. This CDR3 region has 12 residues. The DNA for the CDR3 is TGCAGCGTTGGGGGACGGGCCGATGGCTACACCTTC. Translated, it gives CSVGGRADGYTF. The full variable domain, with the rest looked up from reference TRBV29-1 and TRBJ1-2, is SAVISQKPSRDICQRGTSLTIQCQVDSQVTMMFWYRQQPGQSLTLIATANQGSEATYESGFVIDKFPISRPNLTFSTLTVSNMSPEDSSIYLCSVGGRADGYTFGSGTRLTVV.

CDR3 loop: CASSQRDISTDTQYF. The DNA for the CDR3 is TGCGCCAGCAGCCAGCGGGACATCAGCACAGATACGCAGTATTTT. The V call is TRBV4-1, the J call TRBJ2-3; D could derive from TRBD1 or TRBD2 (6 bases each). There are 15 residues in the CDR3. The V end was cut by 3 bases, the J end by 0 bases, with 10 bases between. Germline CDR1 reads MGHRA; CDR2 reads YSYEKL.